The 29 T cell receptor beta chains given below trace back to one sample, sequenced in a study of molecular identifiers for immune sequencing clone quantification. TCRdb recomputed calls from the PCR reads with MiXCR, one row per CDR3 protein. Here the sample spans approximately 54,000 distinct CDR3 sequences, roughly a quarter being singletons. Sample: naive CD8+ T cells from blood, with Jurkat cell RNA spiked in. This sample's subset: FACS-sorted CD8+CD4-CCR7+CD45RA+ naive T cells. The receptors originated from a human donor in good health. Some libraries in this study had Jurkat cell RNA spiked in.

This clonotype was observed at least ten times. This chain uses TRBV12-3 or TRBV12-4 with TRBJ1-1; D gene unclear. The CDR3 consists of 14 residues. Trimming took 5 bases from V and 5 from J, leaving 15 bases between them. The CDR3 bases are TGTGCCAGCAGTCTGCGGGAGGGCTTGACTGAAGCTTTCTTT. Translating it yields CASSLREGLTEAFF.

This clonotype was observed many times. The rearrangement uses TRBV28 and TRBJ1-1, with a weak D call TRBD1 (5 bases). CDR3 length: 14 residues. V was shortened by 2 bases and J by 5 bases, with 12 bases between the two germline ends. Germline V gene sequence: CDR1 MDHEN, CDR2 SYDVKM. In DNA form, the CDR3 reads TGTGCCAGCAGTTTAAGGGGAAAAAGAACTGAAGCTTTCTTT. This gives the protein CASSLRGKRTEAFF.

Concerning this clonotype: This may be a read error, as it is one base from a much larger clone. J is TRBJ1-1 and V is TRBV13; D perhaps matches TRBD1 (5 bases). V lost 7 bases and J 6 bases, leaving 15 bases between the germline ends. The CDR3 is 13 residues long. From germline, CDR1 is PRHDT and CDR2 FYEKMQ (reference sequence). The CDR3 sequence is CASNPGRGAEAFF. The CDR3 bases are TGTGCCAGCAACCCAGGACGGGGCGCTGAAGCTTTCTTT.

The chain combines TRBV10-3 with TRBJ1-4, with TRBD1 matching over 8 bases. The CDR3 is made up of 19 amino acids. CDR1 is ENHRY and CDR2 is SYGVKD in the germline V gene. Trimming took 3 bases from V and 5 from J; bases not matched to a gene: 17. Here the CDR3 reads CAISESTGATTGQNEKLFF. The DNA for the CDR3 is TGTGCCATCAGTGAATCGACAGGGGCCACCACGGGACAAAATGAAAAACTGTTTTTT.

This clonotype occurred many times. This chain links TRBV4-2 with TRBJ2-3; 15 bases are shared with TRBD2. The germline CDR1 and CDR2 sequences are LGHNA and YNFKEQ. The ends lost 1 base at V and 7 bases at J; junction bases unmatched: 3. This CDR3 is 16 amino acids long. The CDR3 is CASSQGTSGRANTQYF. In DNA form, the CDR3 reads TGTGCCAGCAGCCAAGGGACTAGCGGGAGGGCCAATACGCAGTATTTT.

The chain links TRBV11-3 to TRBJ1-6; weak D call: TRBD1 (5 bases). The CDR3 totals 14 residues. The germline CDR1 and CDR2 sequences are SGHNT and YENEEA. V was cut by 6 bases and J by 7 bases, with 13 bases left in between. CDR3 loop: CASSEGSGNSPLHF. The CDR3 bases are TGTGCCAGCAGTGAGGGGTCTGGGAATTCACCCCTCCACTTT.

Comments on this clonotype: A single base separates this from a much larger clone, so it may be a read error. V and J are TRBV19 and TRBJ2-7; D is unclear. Germline-derived CDR1 and CDR2 are LNHDA and SQIVND (reference sequence). The ends were cut back, 5 bases at V and 3 bases at J, with 11 bases in the middle. The CDR3 totals 13 residues. CDR3 residues: CASSLQVHYEQYF. DNA of the CDR3: TGTGCCAGTAGTCTGCAGGTACACTACGAGCAGTACTTC.

This clonotype was observed many times. V gene TRBV4-3 combines with J gene TRBJ1-3, with D hard to call. Germline values: CDR1 LGHNA, CDR2 YSLEER. V lost 0 bases to trimming and J lost 0 bases, with 9 bases between them. The CDR3 contains 16 residues. This chain's CDR3 is CASSQDGRSSGNTIYF. CDR3 DNA: TGCGCCAGCAGCCAAGACGGGCGTTCCTCTGGAAACACCATATATTTT.

This clonotype was seen repeatedly, ten times or more. This chain joins TRBV29-1 and TRBJ2-2; D unclear. Trimming shortened V by 4 bases and J by 4 bases, and 7 bases separated the two germline ends. CDR1 is SQVTM and CDR2 is ANQGSEA in the germline V gene. This CDR3 comprises 12 residues. This CDR3 reads CSVAPGTGELFF. CDR3 bases: TGCAGCGTTGCCCCCGGCACCGGGGAGCTGTTTTTT.

The CDR3, as DNA: TGTGCCAGCAGGTCGGACAGGGGGACAACCTACGAGCAGTACTTC. This gives the protein CASRSDRGTTYEQYF. The genes are TRBV11-2 and TRBJ2-7; 10 bases match TRBD1. Per germline, CDR1 SGHAT and CDR2 FQNNGV. There are 15 residues in the CDR3. J lost 2 bases, V lost 6 bases, and 7 bases had no gene match.

At least ten counts were recorded for this clonotype. The chain couples TRBV30 to TRBJ2-5; D unclear. The CDR3 is 15 residues long. From germline, CDR1 is GTSNPN and CDR2 SVGIG (reference sequence). V was clipped by 2 bases and J by 2 bases, with 15 bases between them. CDR3 bases: TGTGCCTGGAGTAATCTGGTTCTGGGGCAAGAGACCCAGTACTTC. This sequence encodes CAWSNLVLGQETQYF.

With respect to this clonotype: A much bigger clone sits one base away, suggesting this may be a read error. The rearrangement joins TRBV6-5 to TRBJ2-1, with D perhaps matching TRBD1 (6 bases). Germline V gene sequence: CDR1 MNHEY, CDR2 SVGAGI. This CDR3 has 14 amino acids. The CDR3 coding sequence is TGTGCCAGCAGGGGCAGGGGCATGTACAATGGGCAGTTCTTC. The encoded protein is CASRGRGMYNGQFF.

This clonotype was seen more than once but under ten times. A much larger clonotype is one base distant, so this may be a read error. Because it lacks the conserved phenylalanine or tryptophan at the end, this CDR3 is likely a read error. This sequence joins TRBV4-1 and TRBJ1-4, with TRBD1 matching over 7 bases. Germline assignment: CDR1 MGHRA and CDR2 YSYEKL. The CDR3 covers 16 residues. V trimming: 0 bases; J trimming: 8 bases; junction bases outside the gene matches: 9. This chain's CDR3 is CASSQDKGGQPEKLFL. CDR3 coding DNA: TGCGCCAGCAGCCAAGATAAGGGGGGACAGCCGGAAAAACTGTTTCTT.

This clonotype was counted between two and nine times. The chain employs TRBV19 and TRBJ2-7; D is unclear. The CDR3 spans 14 residues. V shed 4 bases and J shed 3 bases, with 13 bases lying between them. Looked up from germline, CDR1 is LNHDA and CDR2 is SQIVND (reference sequence). For the CDR3, the DNA is TGTGCCAGTAGTACATTTCAGCAGAACTACGAGCAGTACTTC. Translation: CASSTFQQNYEQYF.

This clonotype was detected only once. With a much larger clone just one base away, this may be a read error. This sequence joins TRBV30 and TRBJ1-4; D is ambiguous. V was shortened by 2 bases and J by 6 bases, with 19 bases between the two germline ends. CDR1 is GTSNPN and CDR2 is SVGIG in the germline V gene (reference sequence). CDR3 length equals 16 residues. The CDR3 here is CAWSPVSLDPDEKLFF. CDR3 bases: TGTGCCTGGAGTCCTGTTAGTCTGGACCCGGATGAAAAACTGTTTTTT.

In its sample, this clonotype was seen many times. This chain connects TRBV4-1 to TRBJ2-1; D may correspond to TRBD1 or TRBD2 (5 bases each). Germline V lookup: CDR1 MGHRA, CDR2 YSYEKL. This CDR3 comprises 16 residues. The ends were cut back, 4 bases at V and 6 bases at J, with 19 bases in the middle. CDR3 in amino acids: CASSPGEAGLGNEQFF. The CDR3, as DNA: TGCGCCAGCAGCCCCGGGGAAGCAGGGCTAGGCAATGAGCAGTTCTTC.

This clonotype was detected only a few times. One base away lies a much larger clone, so this may be a sequencing read error. The chain has TRBV6-2 or TRBV6-3 and TRBJ1-6, with D tentatively TRBD1 (5 bases). Germline CDR1 MNHEY, CDR2 SVGEGT. The CDR3 totals 14 residues. Trimming took 6 bases from V and 2 from J, leaving 8 bases between them. CDR3 in amino acids: CASRDIPYNSPLHF. The CDR3, as DNA: TGTGCCAGCAGGGACATCCCCTATAATTCACCCCTCCACTTT.

This clonotype was observed at least ten times. This chain connects TRBV6-5 to TRBJ2-4; weak D call: TRBD1 (6 bases). Germline CDR1 and CDR2: MNHEY and SVGAGI. V was cut by 8 bases and J by 6 bases, with 20 bases left in between. This CDR3 is 15 amino acids long. The CDR3 is CASGDRTGFGNIQYF. The CDR3 nucleotides are TGTGCCAGCGGGGACCGAACAGGGTTCGGAAACATTCAGTACTTC.

Note on this clonotype: A junction boundary mismatches the germline segment, possibly from a read error. The chain is built from TRBV7-2 and TRBJ2-7; D is ambiguous. The CDR3 loop spans 13 amino acids. Germline V gene data show CDR1 as SGHTA and CDR2 as FQGNSA. DNA for the CDR3: TGTGCCAGCAGCTCGGACCCTACGTTCGCGCCGTCCTTC. Encoded protein: CASSSDPTFAPSF.

In its sample, this clonotype was seen many times. V is TRBV20-1 and J is TRBJ2-3, with D perhaps assigned TRBD1 or TRBD2 (5 bases each). The CDR3 length is 13 residues. The V end lost 3 bases, the J end lost 5 bases, and 12 bases lay between the germline ends. The V gene's germline CDR1 is DFQATT and CDR2 SNEGSKA (reference sequence). CDR3 coding DNA: TGCAGTGCTAGTGGGACCGAGGAAGATACGCAGTATTTT. This translates into CSASGTEEDTQYF.

This clonotype has a count of ten or more. The chain recombines TRBV4-3 with TRBJ2-7, with 7 bases aligning to TRBD2. This CDR3 is built from 16 residues. The junction had 9 bases not matched to a gene; V was cut back by 0 bases and J by 4 bases. Germline V gene sequence: CDR1 LGHNA, CDR2 YSLEER. The CDR3 reads CASSQDTGSGGYEQYF. In nucleotides, the CDR3 is TGCGCCAGCAGCCAAGATACGGGGTCGGGGGGATACGAGCAGTACTTC.

A remark on this clonotype: This may stem from a read error, because a much larger clone lies one nucleotide away. The rearrangement joins TRBV29-1 to TRBJ2-5; 10 positions agree with TRBD1. This CDR3 is built from 12 residues. The J segment lost 9 bases and the V segment lost 5 bases, leaving 6 bases of the junction unmatched. The germline gives CDR1 SQVTM, CDR2 ANQGSEA. The CDR3 DNA is TGCAGCGTTAAAGGACAGGGGGAGCCCCAGTACTTC. It codes for CSVKGQGEPQYF.

In its sample, this clonotype was seen many times. The rearrangement uses TRBV11-2 and TRBJ2-7; a possible D gene is TRBD1 (5 bases). Germline CDR1 SGHAT, CDR2 FQNNGV. The ends were cut back, 5 bases at V and 7 bases at J, with 18 bases in the middle. CDR3 length: 14 residues. CDR3 bases: TGTGCCAGCAGCCAAACCATGGACACCACGGAGCAGTACTTC. Its translation is CASSQTMDTTEQYF.

In the case of this clonotype: This may stem from a read error, because a much larger clone lies one nucleotide away. The CDR3 spells CSAKTAQASDGYTF. The CDR3 DNA sequence: TGCAGTGCGAAAACGGCACAGGCGTCAGATGGCTACACCTTC. The chain recombines TRBV20-1 with TRBJ1-2, with D perhaps TRBD1 (5 bases). The CDR3 has 14 amino acids. CDR1 DFQATT and CDR2 SNEGSKA come from the germline V gene (reference sequence). Trimming left V 6 bases short and J 6 bases short, with 20 bases between.

This clonotype was seen many times. For the CDR3, the DNA is TGCAGCGTTGCACGGGCCTACGAGCAGTACTTC. The encoded protein is CSVARAYEQYF. The rearrangement links TRBV29-1 to TRBJ2-7; D is uncertain. In germline, CDR1 is SQVTM, CDR2 ANQGSEA. The length of the CDR3 is 11 residues. Trimming removed 4 bases from V and 2 bases from J, with 6 bases in between.

This clonotype was picked up many times. V and J are TRBV30 and TRBJ2-1; 10 bases are a match to TRBD2. Looked up from germline, CDR1 is GTSNPN and CDR2 is SVGIG (reference sequence). The CDR3 consists of 14 residues. The V segment lost 4 bases and the J segment 8 bases; nucleotides outside the gene matches: 8. As DNA, the CDR3 is TGTGCCTGGACAAGGACTAGCGGCGCGGATGAGCAGTTCTTC. Translation gives CAWTRTSGADEQFF.

The chain has TRBV5-1 and TRBJ2-7, with 11 positions matching TRBD1. Germline V gene data show CDR1 as SGHRS and CDR2 as YFSETQ. There are 17 residues in the CDR3. The V segment lost 4 bases and the J segment 2 bases; nucleotides outside the gene matches: 11. CDR3 in amino acids: CASSQQEPGQGAYEQYF. CDR3 nucleotides: TGCGCCAGCAGCCAGCAGGAACCGGGACAGGGGGCCTACGAGCAGTACTTC.

This clonotype was counted many times. The chain is built from TRBV29-1 and TRBJ2-7, with TRBD2 as a possible D gene (6 bases). Deletions cut 0 bases from V and 1 base from J, with 10 bases between. Per germline, CDR1 SQVTM and CDR2 ANQGSEA. The CDR3 extends over 14 amino acids. The CDR3 nucleotides read TGCAGCGTTGAAGATCGCGGAGGGTCCTACGAGCAGTACTTC. This gives the protein CSVEDRGGSYEQYF.

This clonotype was seen at least ten times. The rearrangement links TRBV9 to TRBJ1-1, with a tentative D call TRBD1 (6 bases). Trimming cost V 3 bases and J 4 bases, with 22 bases left between them. This CDR3 is 17 amino acids long. In germline, CDR1 is SGDLS, CDR2 YYNGEE. The CDR3 loop is CASSAGRGGPGTTEAFF. In DNA form, the CDR3 reads TGTGCCAGCAGCGCCGGGCGGGGGGGGCCGGGCACCACTGAAGCTTTCTTT. The full variable domain, rest sourced from reference TRBV9 and TRBJ1-1, is DSGVTQTPKHLITATGQRVTLRCSPRSGDLSVYWYQQSLDQGLQFLIQYYNGEERAKGNILERFSAQQFPDLHSELNLSSLELGDSALYFCASSAGRGGPGTTEAFFGQGTRLTVV.